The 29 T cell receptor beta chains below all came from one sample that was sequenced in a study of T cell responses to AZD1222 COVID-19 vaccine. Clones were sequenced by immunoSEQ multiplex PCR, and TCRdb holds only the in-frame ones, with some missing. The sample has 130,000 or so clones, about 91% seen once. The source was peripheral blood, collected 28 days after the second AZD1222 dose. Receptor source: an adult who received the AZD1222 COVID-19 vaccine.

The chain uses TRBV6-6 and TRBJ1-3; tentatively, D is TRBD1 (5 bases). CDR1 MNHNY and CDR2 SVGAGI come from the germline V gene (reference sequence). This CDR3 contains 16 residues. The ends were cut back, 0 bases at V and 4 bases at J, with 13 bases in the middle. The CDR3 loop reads CASSYSSPQAGNTIYF. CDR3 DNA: TGTGCCAGCAGTTACTCATCTCCACAGGCAGGAAACACCATATATTTT.

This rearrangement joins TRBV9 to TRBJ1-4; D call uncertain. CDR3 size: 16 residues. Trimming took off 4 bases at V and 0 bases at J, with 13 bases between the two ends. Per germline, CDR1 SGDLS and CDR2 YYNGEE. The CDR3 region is CASSPGVEATNEKLFF. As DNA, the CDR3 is TGTGCCAGCAGCCCCGGGGTGGAGGCAACTAATGAAAAACTGTTTTTT.

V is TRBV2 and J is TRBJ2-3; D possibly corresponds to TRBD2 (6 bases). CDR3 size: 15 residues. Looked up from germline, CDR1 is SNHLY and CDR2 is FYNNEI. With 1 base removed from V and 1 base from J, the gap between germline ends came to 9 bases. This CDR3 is CASSEGGGGTDTQYF. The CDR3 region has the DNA TGTGCCAGCAGTGAAGGGGGCGGGGGCACAGATACGCAGTATTTT.

The CDR3 loop reads CASSQSRGQNYGYTF. In DNA, the CDR3 is TGTGCCAGCTCACAATCCAGGGGGCAAAACTATGGCTACACCTTC. The gene calls are TRBV18 and TRBJ1-2; 8 bases align to TRBD1. CDR1 KGHSH and CDR2 LQKENI come from the germline V gene. The CDR3 has 15 residues. V gave up 4 bases and J gave up 2 bases; unmatched junction bases: 6.

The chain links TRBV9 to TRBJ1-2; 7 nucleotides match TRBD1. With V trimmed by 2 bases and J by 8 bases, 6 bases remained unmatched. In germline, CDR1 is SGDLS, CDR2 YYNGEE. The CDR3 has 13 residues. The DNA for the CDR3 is TGTGCCAGCAGCGTGGGACAGAGCGGGGGCTACACCTTC. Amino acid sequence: CASSVGQSGGYTF.

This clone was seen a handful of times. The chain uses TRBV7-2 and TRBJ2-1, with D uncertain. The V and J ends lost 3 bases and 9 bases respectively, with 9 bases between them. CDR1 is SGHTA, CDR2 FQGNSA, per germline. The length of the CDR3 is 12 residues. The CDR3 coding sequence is TGTGCCAGCAGCTTCCTGTGGGGTGAGCAGTTCTTC. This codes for CASSFLWGEQFF.

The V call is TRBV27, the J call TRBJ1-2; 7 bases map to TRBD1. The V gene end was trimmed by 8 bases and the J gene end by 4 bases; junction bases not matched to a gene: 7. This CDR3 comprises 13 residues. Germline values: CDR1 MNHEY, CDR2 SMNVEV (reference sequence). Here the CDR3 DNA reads TGTGCCAGCGCCCGGGACAGCTTCTATGGCTACACCTTC. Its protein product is CASARDSFYGYTF.

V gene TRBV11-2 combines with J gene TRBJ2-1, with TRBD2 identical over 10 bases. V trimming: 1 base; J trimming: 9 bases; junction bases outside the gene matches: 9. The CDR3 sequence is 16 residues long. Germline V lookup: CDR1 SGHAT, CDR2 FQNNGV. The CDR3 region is CASSLGASGGGVEQFF. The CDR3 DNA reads TGTGCCAGCAGCTTAGGTGCTAGCGGGGGAGGGGTTGAGCAGTTCTTC. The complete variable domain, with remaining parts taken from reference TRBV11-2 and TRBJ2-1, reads EAGVAQSPRYKIIEKRQSVAFWCNPISGHATLYWYQQILGQGPKLLIQFQNNGVVDDSQLPKDRFSAERLKGVDSTLKIQPAKLEDSAVYLCASSLGASGGGVEQFFGPGTRLTVL.

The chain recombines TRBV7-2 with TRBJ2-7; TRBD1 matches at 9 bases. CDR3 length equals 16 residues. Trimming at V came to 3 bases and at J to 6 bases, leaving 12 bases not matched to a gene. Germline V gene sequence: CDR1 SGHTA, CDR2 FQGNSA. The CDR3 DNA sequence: TGTGCCAGCAGCTTGGGGCCGGGACAGGGAGGGCCCGAGCAGTACGTC. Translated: CASSLGPGQGGPEQYV.

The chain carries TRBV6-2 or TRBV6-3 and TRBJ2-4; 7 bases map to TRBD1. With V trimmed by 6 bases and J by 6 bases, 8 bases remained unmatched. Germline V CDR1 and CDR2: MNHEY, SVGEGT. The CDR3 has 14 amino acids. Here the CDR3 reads CASSPPGQPNIQYF. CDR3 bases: TGTGCCAGCAGCCCCCCGGGACAGCCAAACATTCAGTACTTC.

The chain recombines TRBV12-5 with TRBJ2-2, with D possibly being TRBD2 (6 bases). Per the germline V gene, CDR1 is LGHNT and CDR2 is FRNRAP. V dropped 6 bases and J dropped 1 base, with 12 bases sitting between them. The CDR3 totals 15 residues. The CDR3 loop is CASGQTGGNTGELFF. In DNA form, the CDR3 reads TGTGCTAGTGGGCAAACCGGGGGGAACACCGGGGAGCTGTTTTTT.

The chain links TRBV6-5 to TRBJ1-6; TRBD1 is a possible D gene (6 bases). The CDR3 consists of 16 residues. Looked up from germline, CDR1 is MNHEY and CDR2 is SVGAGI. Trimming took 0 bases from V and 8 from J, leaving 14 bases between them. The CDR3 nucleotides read TGTGCCAGCAGTTACTCGAATTGGGAGGGGGATTCACCCCTCCACTTT. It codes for CASSYSNWEGDSPLHF.

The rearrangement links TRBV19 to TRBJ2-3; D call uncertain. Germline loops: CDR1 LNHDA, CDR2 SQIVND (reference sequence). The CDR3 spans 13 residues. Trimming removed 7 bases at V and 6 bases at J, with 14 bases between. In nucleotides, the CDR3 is TGTGCCAGTAAAGAGACCCACATTGATACGCAGTATTTT. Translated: CASKETHIDTQYF.

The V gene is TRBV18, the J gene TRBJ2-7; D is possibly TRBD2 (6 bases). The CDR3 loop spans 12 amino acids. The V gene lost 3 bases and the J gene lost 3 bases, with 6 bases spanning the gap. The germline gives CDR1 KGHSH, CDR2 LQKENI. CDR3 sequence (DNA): TGTGCCAGCTCACCCGGGGGCTACGAGCAGTACGTC. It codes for CASSPGGYEQYV.

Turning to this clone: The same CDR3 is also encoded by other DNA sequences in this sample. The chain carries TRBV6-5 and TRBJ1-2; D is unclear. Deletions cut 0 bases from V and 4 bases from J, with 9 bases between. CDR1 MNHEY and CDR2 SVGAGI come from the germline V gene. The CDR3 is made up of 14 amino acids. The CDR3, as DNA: TGTGCCAGCAGTTACTCGACACAGACCTATGGCTACACCTTC. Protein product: CASSYSTQTYGYTF.

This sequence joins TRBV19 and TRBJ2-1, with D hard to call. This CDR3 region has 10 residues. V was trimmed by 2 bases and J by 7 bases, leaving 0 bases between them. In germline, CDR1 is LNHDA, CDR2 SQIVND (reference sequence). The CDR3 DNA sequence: TGTGCCAGTAGTATAAATGAGCAGTTCTTC. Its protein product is CASSINEQFF.

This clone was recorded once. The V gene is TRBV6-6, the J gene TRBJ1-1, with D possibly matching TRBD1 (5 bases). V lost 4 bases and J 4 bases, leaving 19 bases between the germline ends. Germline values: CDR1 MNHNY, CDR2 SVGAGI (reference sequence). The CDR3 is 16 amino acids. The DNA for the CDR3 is TGTGCCAGCAGTTCCCAGAGGGGAGGGTCGAGCACTGAAGCTTTCTTT. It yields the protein CASSSQRGGSSTEAFF.

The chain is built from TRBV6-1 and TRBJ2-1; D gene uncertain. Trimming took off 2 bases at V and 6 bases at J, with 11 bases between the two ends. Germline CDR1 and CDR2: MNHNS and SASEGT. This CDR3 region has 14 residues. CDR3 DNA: TGTGCCAGCAGTGAACCCTGGACGGGCAATGAGCAGTTCTTC. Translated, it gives CASSEPWTGNEQFF.

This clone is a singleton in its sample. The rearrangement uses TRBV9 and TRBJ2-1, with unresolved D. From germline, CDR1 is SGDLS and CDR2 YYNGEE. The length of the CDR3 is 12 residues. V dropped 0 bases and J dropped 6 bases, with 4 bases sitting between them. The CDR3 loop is CASSVGINEQFF. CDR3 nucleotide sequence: TGTGCCAGCAGCGTAGGAATCAATGAGCAGTTCTTC.

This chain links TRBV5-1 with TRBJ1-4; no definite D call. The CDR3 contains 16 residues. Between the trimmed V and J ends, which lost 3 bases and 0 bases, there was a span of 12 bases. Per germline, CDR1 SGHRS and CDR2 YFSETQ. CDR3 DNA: TGCGCCAGCAGCTCTGGAGGGCTTGCAACTAATGAAAAACTGTTTTTT. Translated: CASSSGGLATNEKLFF.

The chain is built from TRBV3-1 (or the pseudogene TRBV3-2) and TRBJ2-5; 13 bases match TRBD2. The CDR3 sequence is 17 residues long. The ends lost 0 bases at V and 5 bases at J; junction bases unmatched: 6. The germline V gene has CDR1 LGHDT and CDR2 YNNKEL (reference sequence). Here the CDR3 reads CASSQDWGTSGEETQYF. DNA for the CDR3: TGTGCCAGCAGCCAAGATTGGGGGACTAGCGGGGAGGAGACCCAGTACTTC.

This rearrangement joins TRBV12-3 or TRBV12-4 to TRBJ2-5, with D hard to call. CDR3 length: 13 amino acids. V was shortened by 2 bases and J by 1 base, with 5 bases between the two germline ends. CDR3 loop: CASSLMGQETQYF. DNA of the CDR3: TGTGCCAGCAGTTTAATGGGCCAAGAGACCCAGTACTTC.

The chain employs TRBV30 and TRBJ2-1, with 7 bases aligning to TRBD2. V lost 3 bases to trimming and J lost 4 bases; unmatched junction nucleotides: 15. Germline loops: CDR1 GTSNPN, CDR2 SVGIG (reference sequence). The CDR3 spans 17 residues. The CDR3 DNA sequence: TGTGCCTGGAGGGCCTCGGGACTACGAGGAGGGTACAATGAGCAGTTCTTC. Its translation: CAWRASGLRGGYNEQFF.

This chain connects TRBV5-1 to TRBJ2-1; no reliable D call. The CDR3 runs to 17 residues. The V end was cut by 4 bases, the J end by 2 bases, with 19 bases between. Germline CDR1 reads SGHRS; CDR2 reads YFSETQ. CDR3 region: CASSPSTRGGTYNEQFF. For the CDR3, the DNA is TGCGCCAGCAGCCCATCGACGCGAGGTGGCACCTACAATGAGCAGTTCTTC.

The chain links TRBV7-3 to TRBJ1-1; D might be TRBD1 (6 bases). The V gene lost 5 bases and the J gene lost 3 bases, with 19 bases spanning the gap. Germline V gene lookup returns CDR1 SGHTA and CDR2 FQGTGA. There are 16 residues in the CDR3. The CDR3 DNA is TGTGCCAGCAGCCCAGGGGCCTCGCTGGGGGACACTGAAGCTTTCTTT. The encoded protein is CASSPGASLGDTEAFF.

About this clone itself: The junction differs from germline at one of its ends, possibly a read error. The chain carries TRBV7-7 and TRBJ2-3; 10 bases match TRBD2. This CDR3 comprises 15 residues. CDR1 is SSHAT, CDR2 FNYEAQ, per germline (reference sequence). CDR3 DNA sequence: TGTGCTAGCAGCCGTGGGACTAGCGGCACAGATACGCAGTATTTT. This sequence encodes CASSRGTSGTDTQYF.

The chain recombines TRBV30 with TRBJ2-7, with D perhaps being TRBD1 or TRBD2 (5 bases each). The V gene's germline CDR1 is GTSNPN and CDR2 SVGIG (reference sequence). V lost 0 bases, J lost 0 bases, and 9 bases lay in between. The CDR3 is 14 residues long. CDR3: CAWSVLGDSYEQYF. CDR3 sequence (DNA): TGTGCCTGGAGTGTTTTGGGGGACTCCTACGAGCAGTACTTC.

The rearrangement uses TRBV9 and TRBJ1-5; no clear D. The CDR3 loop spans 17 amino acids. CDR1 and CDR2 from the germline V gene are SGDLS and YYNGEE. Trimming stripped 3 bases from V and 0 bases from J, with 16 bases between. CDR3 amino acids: CASSAGGQAYSNQPQHF. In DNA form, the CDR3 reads TGTGCCAGCAGCGCGGGAGGGCAGGCCTATAGCAATCAGCCCCAGCATTTT.

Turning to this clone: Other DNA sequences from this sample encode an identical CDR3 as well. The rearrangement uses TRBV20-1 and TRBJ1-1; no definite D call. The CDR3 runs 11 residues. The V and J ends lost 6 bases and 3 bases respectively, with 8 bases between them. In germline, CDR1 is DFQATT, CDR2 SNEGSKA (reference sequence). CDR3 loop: CSAQRDTEAFF. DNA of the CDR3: TGCAGTGCCCAAAGAGACACTGAAGCTTTCTTT.